This entry lists 22 T cell receptor beta chains sequenced from one sample in a study of graft-versus-host responses after intestinal transplantation. TCRdb's table, derived via immunoSEQ multiplex PCR, lists solely in-frame clones and lacks some. This table has under 20,000 clones, about nine tenths appearing once. This sample comprised PBMCs, obtained approximately 230 days after intestinal transplant. These receptors were collected from a human patient who received an intestinal transplant, so some T cells may come from the graft donor.

The rearrangement joins TRBV21-1 to TRBJ2-1; TRBD1, the D gene given by the table, was not confirmed from the DNA. TRBV21-1 is a pseudogene segment. The CDR3 covers 16 residues. For the CDR3, the DNA is TGTGCCAGCAGCCCGGGACACCCGGCGGATTACAATGAGCAGTTCTTC. Its protein product is CASSPGHPADYNEQFF.

J is TRBJ1-1 and V is TRBV9; 7 bases are a match to TRBD1. CDR3 length equals 15 residues. V lost 4 bases and J lost 0; bases outside the gene matches: 6. CDR1 SGDLS and CDR2 YYNGEE come from the germline V gene. The CDR3 protein is CASSKYTGVNTEAFF. CDR3 nucleotides: TGTGCCAGCAGCAAATATACAGGGGTGAACACTGAAGCTTTCTTT.

The V call is TRBV6-4, the J call TRBJ1-2, with no clear D. CDR1 and CDR2 (germline): MRHNA, SNTAGT. V was pared by 1 base and J by 1 base, with 4 bases between. The CDR3 has 13 amino acids. In DNA form, the CDR3 reads TGTGCCAGCAGTGACTGGGATAACTATGGCTACACCTTC. It specifies CASSDWDNYGYTF.

On this clone itself: A junction boundary mismatches the germline segment, possibly from a read error. The V gene is TRBV7-9, the J gene TRBJ1-2; D is unresolved. Germline assignment: CDR1 SEHNR and CDR2 FQNEAQ (reference sequence). The CDR3 has 8 amino acids. CDR3 in amino acids: CASSRDFF. In DNA, the CDR3 is TGTGCCAGCAGCCGAGATTTTTTC.

This chain connects TRBV5-6 to TRBJ2-3, with 11 nucleotides matching TRBD2. The germline CDR1 and CDR2 sequences are SGHDT and YYEEEE. CDR3 size: 16 residues. V dropped 6 bases and J dropped 2; count of bases not matched to a gene: 8. The CDR3 region has the DNA TGTGCCAGCAATTTAGCGGGGGGGGCGGACACAGATACGCAGTATTTT. It encodes CASNLAGGADTDTQYF.

The CDR3: CATSSHQGGTEAFF. CDR3 nucleotides: TGTGCCACCAGCAGCCATCAGGGGGGCACTGAAGCTTTCTTT. This chain connects TRBV15 to TRBJ1-1, with TRBD1 matching over 7 bases. Trimming removed 3 bases from V and 4 bases from J; junction bases left unmatched: 5. From germline, CDR1 is LNHNV and CDR2 YYDKDF (reference sequence). The CDR3 sequence is 14 residues long. Based on the CDR3 plus reference TRBV15 and TRBJ1-1, the full variable domain is DAMVIQNPRYQVTQFGKPVTLSCSQTLNHNVMYWYQQKSSQAPKLLFHYYDKDFNNEADTPDNFQSRRPNTSFCFLDIRSPGLGDTAMYLCATSSHQGGTEAFFGQGTRLTVV.

The gene calls are TRBV27 and TRBJ1-6; 8 bases map to TRBD1. Germline V gene lookup returns CDR1 MNHEY and CDR2 SMNVEV (reference sequence). This CDR3 is built from 15 residues. Unmatched junction bases numbered 9, after V lost 2 bases and J lost 12 bases. The CDR3 DNA reads as TGTGCCAGCAGTTTAGGGGCCCAGGGGGCGGTACCCCTCCACTTT. This translates into CASSLGAQGAVPLHF.

The rearrangement joins TRBV7-9 to TRBJ1-1; D gene uncertain. CDR1 and CDR2 from the germline V gene are SEHNR and FQNEAQ (reference sequence). The CDR3 is made up of 12 amino acids. The V end was cut by 1 base, the J end by 3 bases, with 3 bases between. The CDR3: CASSLGYTEAFF. CDR3 sequence (DNA): TGTGCCAGCAGCTTAGGGTACACTGAAGCTTTCTTT.

The chain combines TRBV18 with TRBJ2-4; 7 nucleotides align to TRBD1. V lost 3 bases and J lost 4; bases outside the gene matches: 3. This CDR3 comprises 14 residues. Looked up from germline, CDR1 is KGHSH and CDR2 is LQKENI. The CDR3 reads CASSPEQGKNIQYF. CDR3 DNA sequence: TGTGCCAGCTCACCGGAACAGGGGAAAAACATTCAGTACTTC.

The rearrangement joins TRBV10-1 to TRBJ2-1; 12 positions agree with TRBD2. After removal of 3 bases from V and 2 bases from J, the junction contained 2 bases not matched to a gene. CDR1 and CDR2 from the germline V gene are WNHNN and SYGVQD (reference sequence). This CDR3 has 16 residues. CDR3 sequence (DNA): TGCGCCAGCAGTGACTCTAGCGGGGGGGCCTACAATGAGCAGTTCTTC. This codes for CASSDSSGGAYNEQFF.

A single count supports this clone. This chain links TRBV6-6 with TRBJ1-2; possibly TRBD1 for D (5 bases). Germline V lookup: CDR1 MNHNY, CDR2 SVGAGI (reference sequence). Trimming stripped 1 base from V and 10 bases from J, with 13 bases between. The CDR3 contains 13 residues. The CDR3: CASSYLGEGNYTF. CDR3 coding DNA: TGTGCCAGCAGTTACTTGGGGGAAGGAAACTACACCTTC.

The gene calls are TRBV2 and TRBJ2-3, with TRBD1 identical over 10 bases. Per germline, CDR1 SNHLY and CDR2 FYNNEI. The CDR3 is made up of 16 amino acids. Germline trimming cut 3 bases from V and 4 bases from J; bases unmatched to any gene: 7. The CDR3 is CASSDRRTGGADTQYF. The CDR3 DNA sequence: TGTGCCAGCAGTGACAGGCGGACAGGGGGGGCAGATACGCAGTATTTT. Filled out from reference TRBV2 and TRBJ2-3, the complete variable domain reads EPEVTQTPSHQVTQMGQEVILRCVPISNHLYFYWYRQILGQKVEFLVSFYNNEISEKSEIFDDQFSVERPDGSNFTLKIRSTKLEDSAMYFCASSDRRTGGADTQYFGPGTRLTVL.

The genes are TRBV30 and TRBJ1-2, with D uncertain. The ends were cut back, 1 base at V and 3 bases at J, with 6 bases in the middle. Germline V gene data show CDR1 as GTSNPN and CDR2 as SVGIG (reference sequence). The CDR3 loop spans 12 amino acids. In nucleotides, the CDR3 is TGTGCCTGGAGTGAGGGCTACTATGGCTACACCTTC. Translating gives CAWSEGYYGYTF.

This clone is classed as hyperexpanded. V and J are TRBV18 and TRBJ1-2, with 7 bases fitting TRBD1. Germline lookup yields CDR1 KGHSH and CDR2 LQKENI. The junction had 12 bases not matched to a gene; V was cut back by 4 bases and J by 4 bases. The CDR3 consists of 16 residues. In nucleotides, the CDR3 is TGTGCCAGCTCACTAGACTCCGGGACAGACTTCTATGGCTACACCTTC. Residues: CASSLDSGTDFYGYTF.

This chain joins TRBV5-5 and TRBJ2-7; D is uncertain. Germline V gene data show CDR1 as SGHKS and CDR2 as YYEKEE (reference sequence). The CDR3 length is 13 residues. Trimming took 4 bases from V and 0 from J, leaving 8 bases between them. CDR3 bases: TGTGCCAGCAGCGATGGGTCCTCCTACGAGCAGTACTTC. Translation: CASSDGSSYEQYF.

Concerning this clone itself: Mismatch with germline at one junction end may stem from a read error. The chain links TRBV4-2 to TRBJ1-1; no definite D call. The germline gives CDR1 LGHNA, CDR2 YNFKEQ. The CDR3 has 14 residues. CDR3 region: CASSQGSLNTGAFF. The CDR3 DNA reads as TGTGCCAGCAGTCAAGGTAGTCTAAACACTGGAGCTTTCTTT.

The rearrangement links TRBV10-3 to TRBJ1-3, with 8 bases lining up with TRBD1. V trimming: 5 bases; J trimming: 1 base; junction bases outside the gene matches: 1. The V gene's germline CDR1 is ENHRY and CDR2 SYGVKD. The CDR3 is 14 residues long. CDR3 loop: CAISTGGSGNTIYF. CDR3 bases: TGTGCCATCAGTACAGGGGGATCTGGAAACACCATATATTTT.

This chain connects TRBV27 to TRBJ2-7; possible D gene TRBD2, 5 bases. Germline CDR1 is MNHEY and CDR2 is SMNVEV (reference sequence). The CDR3 loop spans 13 amino acids. V was shortened by 5 bases and J by 6 bases, with 14 bases between the two germline ends. CDR3 nucleotides: TGTGCCAGCAGTCCGCTGTCCCGGGGCGAGCAGTACTTC. Translating gives CASSPLSRGEQYF.

This clone was detected only once. The chain carries TRBV5-8 and TRBJ1-1; no definite D call. The CDR3 runs to 12 residues. The germline V gene encodes CDR1 SGHTS and CDR2 YDEGEE. Trimming took off 7 bases at V and 0 bases at J, with 7 bases between the two ends. The CDR3 spells CASGDLNTEAFF. The CDR3 coding sequence is TGTGCCAGCGGTGATTTGAACACTGAAGCTTTCTTT. The whole variable domain, filled in from reference TRBV5-8 and TRBJ1-1, reads EAGVTQSPTHLIKTRGQQATLRCSPISGHTSVYWYQQALGLGLQFLLWYDEGEERNRGNFPPRFSGRQFPNYSSELNVNALELEDSALYLCASGDLNTEAFFGQGTRLTVV.

The chain joins TRBV7-6 to TRBJ1-2; 8 bases align to TRBD1. The J segment lost 8 bases and the V segment lost 1 base, leaving 9 bases of the junction unmatched. Germline CDR1 SGHVS, CDR2 FNYEAQ. This CDR3 has 15 amino acids. The DNA for the CDR3 is TGTGCCAGCAGCTTAGGGAAACGACAGGGGAGAGGCTACACCTTC. Encoded protein: CASSLGKRQGRGYTF.

The chain joins TRBV5-5 to TRBJ2-5, with D uncertain. The CDR3 has 14 amino acids. CDR1 SGHKS and CDR2 YYEKEE come from the germline V gene (reference sequence). V was clipped by 1 base and J by 7 bases, with 14 bases between them. CDR3 sequence reads: CASSLNHMEVTQYF. CDR3 bases: TGTGCCAGCAGCTTGAATCACATGGAAGTGACCCAGTACTTC.

This rearrangement joins TRBV2 to TRBJ2-6; D unclear. Trimming took 10 bases from V and 5 from J, leaving 30 bases between them. The CDR3 is 19 residues long. CDR1 and CDR2 (germline): SNHLY, FYNNEI. Here the CDR3 reads CAKQFVELPIQSRANVLTF. In nucleotides, the CDR3 is TGTGCCAAGCAGTTTGTGGAATTACCGATACAAAGCCGGGCCAACGTCCTGACTTTC.